These T cell receptor beta chains were read from a single sample in a study of post-analysis software for immune sequencing data. TCRdb itself ran the PCR reads through MiXCR, one entry per CDR3 protein. The top ten clones hold roughly 5.2% of a sample with fewer than 900,000 distinct CDR3 sequences, 46% of them seen once. Sequencing was performed on blood. These receptor sequences come from a girl aged 5-17 years with multiple sclerosis. Each CDR3 is given with its conserved first and last residue. A D gene is named only where the DNA matches it firmly. Where a row states a size, it is once, few, many or the class of an expanded clone; other rows omit it.

d_call: TRBD2
clone_size: NA
j_call: TRBJ2-1
v_call: TRBV15
cdr3_aa: CATTMTSEIYNEQFF
cdr3_nt: TGTGCCACCACTATGACTAGCGAGATTTACAATGAGCAGTTCTTC

d_call: NA
clone_size: few
j_call: TRBJ2-4
v_call: TRBV6-2/TRBV6-3
cdr3_aa: CASRPSGAKNIQYF
cdr3_nt: TGTGCCAGCAGACCTTCGGGAGCCAAAAACATTCAGTACTTC

d_call: NA
clone_size: many
j_call: TRBJ1-2
v_call: TRBV29-1
cdr3_aa: CSVEGTDYGYTF
cdr3_nt: TGCAGCGTTGAAGGGACGGACTATGGCTACACCTTC

d_call: TRBD1
clone_size: few
j_call: TRBJ2-5
v_call: TRBV20-1
cdr3_aa: CSAALPDRGGETQYF
cdr3_nt: TGCAGTGCTGCTCTCCCGGACAGGGGTGGGGAGACCCAGTACTTC

d_call: TRBD2
clone_size: NA
j_call: TRBJ2-2
v_call: TRBV20-1
cdr3_aa: CSARGPAGGPQELFF
cdr3_nt: TGCAGTGCTAGAGGCCCAGCGGGAGGGCCGCAGGAGCTGTTTTTT

d_call: NA
clone_size: few
j_call: TRBJ2-6
v_call: TRBV6-5
cdr3_aa: CATQGPGANVLTF
cdr3_nt: TGTGCCACCCAGGGTCCTGGGGCCAACGTCCTGACTTTC

d_call: NA
clone_size: NA
j_call: TRBJ2-2
v_call: TRBV9
cdr3_aa: CASSDSWAGELFF
cdr3_nt: TGTGCCAGCAGCGATAGCTGGGCCGGGGAGCTGTTTTTT

d_call: NA
clone_size: NA
j_call: TRBJ2-1
v_call: TRBV4-2
cdr3_aa: CASSQSAGNGHEQFF
cdr3_nt: TGTGCCAGCAGCCAATCTGCGGGGAATGGGCATGAGCAGTTCTTC

d_call: TRBD2
clone_size: NA
j_call: TRBJ2-1
v_call: TRBV29-1
cdr3_aa: CSVGGGGTSGKVDEQFF
cdr3_nt: TGCAGCGTTGGGGGAGGTGGGACTAGCGGGAAGGTGGATGAGCAGTTCTTC

d_call: NA
clone_size: NA
j_call: TRBJ2-7
v_call: TRBV4-1
cdr3_aa: CASSQDWTGPYEQYF
cdr3_nt: TGCGCCAGCAGCCAAGACTGGACTGGTCCCTACGAGCAGTACTTC

d_call: NA
clone_size: few
j_call: TRBJ1-5
v_call: TRBV4-2
cdr3_aa: CASSQEISNQPQHF
cdr3_nt: TGTGCCAGCAGCCAAGAGATCAGCAATCAGCCCCAGCATTTT

d_call: NA
clone_size: once
j_call: TRBJ2-3
v_call: TRBV6-5
cdr3_aa: CASRMPAASTDTQYF
cdr3_nt: TGTGCCAGCAGAATGCCAGCGGCCAGCACAGATACGCAGTATTTT

d_call: NA
clone_size: NA
j_call: TRBJ2-7
v_call: TRBV12-3/TRBV12-4
cdr3_aa: CASSFALPYEQYF
cdr3_nt: TGTGCCAGCAGTTTCGCGTTGCCCTACGAGCAGTACTTC

d_call: TRBD2
clone_size: few
j_call: TRBJ2-5
v_call: TRBV6-1
cdr3_aa: CASSDTLAGGPPQETQYF
cdr3_nt: TGTGCCAGCAGCGACACGCTAGCGGGAGGGCCTCCGCAAGAGACCCAGTACTTC

d_call: NA
clone_size: NA
j_call: TRBJ1-5
v_call: TRBV20-1
cdr3_aa: CSAPRVAGSNQPQHF
cdr3_nt: TGCAGTGCACCGCGGGTCGCTGGAAGCAATCAGCCCCAGCATTTT

d_call: NA
clone_size: few
j_call: TRBJ1-1
v_call: TRBV20-1
cdr3_aa: CSATTLTEAFF
cdr3_nt: TGCAGTGCTACGACGTTGACTGAAGCTTTCTTT

d_call: NA
clone_size: NA
j_call: TRBJ2-7
v_call: TRBV4-2
cdr3_aa: CASSQDLLVNEQYF
cdr3_nt: TGTGCCAGCAGCCAAGATTTACTAGTCAATGAGCAGTACTTC

d_call: TRBD2
clone_size: few
j_call: TRBJ2-7
v_call: TRBV5-1
cdr3_aa: CASSYAAGLAGVPSSYEQYF
cdr3_nt: TGCGCCAGCAGCTATGCCGCGGGACTAGCGGGAGTTCCTAGCTCCTACGAGCAGTACTTC

d_call: TRBD2
clone_size: few
j_call: TRBJ2-5
v_call: TRBV3-1
cdr3_aa: CASSHAGAVGETQYF
cdr3_nt: TGTGCCAGCAGCCACGCGGGAGCTGTCGGAGAGACCCAGTACTTC

d_call: NA
clone_size: few
j_call: TRBJ1-5
v_call: TRBV12-3/TRBV12-4
cdr3_aa: CASSFASNQPQHF
cdr3_nt: TGTGCCAGCAGTTTTGCCAGCAATCAGCCCCAGCATTTT

d_call: NA
clone_size: NA
j_call: TRBJ1-4
v_call: TRBV4-2
cdr3_aa: CASSQGSEYEKLFF
cdr3_nt: TGTGCCAGCAGCCAAGGGTCCGAGTATGAAAAACTGTTTTTT

d_call: NA
clone_size: once
j_call: TRBJ1-4
v_call: TRBV20-1
cdr3_aa: CSAPGRENEKLFF
cdr3_nt: TGCAGTGCTCCGGGACGGGAAAATGAAAAACTGTTTTTT

d_call: NA
clone_size: once
j_call: TRBJ2-2
v_call: TRBV7-2
cdr3_aa: CASSFATGGLANTGELFF
cdr3_nt: TGTGCCAGCAGCTTCGCCACGGGGGGCCTCGCGAACACCGGGGAGCTGTTTTTT

d_call: NA
clone_size: NA
j_call: TRBJ2-1
v_call: TRBV4-3
cdr3_aa: CASSQDVGRGRVGYNEQFF
cdr3_nt: TGCGCCAGCAGCCAAGATGTTGGAAGAGGGCGGGTGGGATACAATGAGCAGTTCTTC

d_call: NA
clone_size: NA
j_call: TRBJ2-3
v_call: TRBV3-1
cdr3_aa: CASSQSRMGDTQYF
cdr3_nt: TGTGCCAGCAGCCAAAGCCGAATGGGGGATACGCAGTATTTT

d_call: TRBD1
clone_size: NA
j_call: TRBJ1-1
v_call: TRBV28
cdr3_aa: CASSLRDRVMGTEAFF
cdr3_nt: TGTGCCAGCAGTTTGCGGGACAGGGTTATGGGCACTGAAGCTTTCTTT

d_call: NA
clone_size: NA
j_call: TRBJ2-1
v_call: TRBV2
cdr3_aa: CASRKVTPQGNEQFF
cdr3_nt: TGTGCCAGCAGGAAAGTTACACCCCAGGGAAATGAGCAGTTCTTC

d_call: NA
clone_size: NA
j_call: TRBJ2-1
v_call: TRBV28
cdr3_aa: CASAQQGGHNEQFF
cdr3_nt: TGTGCTTCCGCCCAACAGGGTGGCCACAATGAGCAGTTCTTC

d_call: NA
clone_size: many
j_call: TRBJ2-3
v_call: TRBV27
cdr3_aa: CASSSRRRVVTDTQYF
cdr3_nt: TGTGCCAGCAGTTCCCGGCGCAGGGTTGTTACAGATACGCAGTATTTT

d_call: NA
clone_size: NA
j_call: TRBJ2-1
v_call: TRBV20-1
cdr3_aa: CSASPHNEQFF
cdr3_nt: TGCAGTGCTAGTCCGCACAATGAGCAGTTCTTC

d_call: NA
clone_size: NA
j_call: TRBJ2-1
v_call: TRBV20-1
cdr3_aa: CSAFKGSSYNEQFF
cdr3_nt: TGCAGTGCTTTCAAGGGGAGCTCCTACAATGAGCAGTTCTTC

d_call: TRBD2
clone_size: NA
j_call: TRBJ2-1
v_call: TRBV7-8
cdr3_aa: CASSLRLAGCNEQFF
cdr3_nt: TGTGCCAGCAGCTTACGACTAGCGGGGTGCAATGAGCAGTTCTTC

d_call: NA
clone_size: once
j_call: TRBJ2-2
v_call: TRBV6-5
cdr3_aa: CASSYSVGAGELFF
cdr3_nt: TGTGCCAGCAGTTACTCAGTGGGGGCCGGGGAGCTGTTTTTT

d_call: NA
clone_size: few
j_call: TRBJ2-5
v_call: TRBV29-1
cdr3_aa: CSVYDSRKETQYF
cdr3_nt: TGCAGCGTTTATGATTCCAGAAAAGAGACCCAGTACTTC

d_call: NA
clone_size: NA
j_call: TRBJ2-7
v_call: TRBV7-9
cdr3_aa: CVSSLEGESYEQYF
cdr3_nt: TGTGTCAGCAGCTTAGAGGGAGAGTCCTACGAGCAGTACTTC

d_call: NA
clone_size: NA
j_call: TRBJ1-5
v_call: TRBV19
cdr3_aa: CASRSYRDNQPQHF
cdr3_nt: TGTGCCAGTAGGTCATACAGGGACAATCAGCCCCAGCATTTT

d_call: NA
clone_size: NA
j_call: TRBJ1-1
v_call: TRBV25-1
cdr3_aa: CASSDGRIEAFF
cdr3_nt: TGTGCCAGCAGTGATGGAAGGATAGAAGCTTTCTTT

d_call: TRBD2
clone_size: NA
j_call: TRBJ2-4
v_call: TRBV9
cdr3_aa: CASSTGLAANIQYF
cdr3_nt: TGTGCCAGCAGCACCGGACTAGCGGCGAACATTCAGTACTTC

d_call: TRBD2
clone_size: NA
j_call: TRBJ2-5
v_call: TRBV27
cdr3_aa: CASSLRAGTSGKETQYF
cdr3_nt: TGTGCCAGCAGTTTACGTGCCGGGACTAGCGGTAAAGAGACCCAGTACTTC

d_call: NA
clone_size: NA
j_call: TRBJ1-2
v_call: TRBV15
cdr3_aa: CATSRERVSYGYTF
cdr3_nt: TGTGCCACCAGCAGAGAAAGGGTTAGTTATGGCTACACCTTC

d_call: TRBD2
clone_size: few
j_call: TRBJ2-3
v_call: TRBV27
cdr3_aa: CATATSGISTDTQYF
cdr3_nt: TGTGCCACCGCGACTAGCGGGATAAGCACAGATACGCAGTATTTT

d_call: NA
clone_size: NA
j_call: TRBJ1-5
v_call: TRBV6-6
cdr3_aa: CASTQQVGNQPQHF
cdr3_nt: TGTGCCAGCACCCAGCAGGTGGGCAATCAGCCCCAGCATTTT

d_call: TRBD2
clone_size: NA
j_call: TRBJ2-1
v_call: TRBV5-1
cdr3_aa: CASSLLAGERNEQFF
cdr3_nt: TGCGCCAGCAGCTTACTAGCGGGAGAGAGGAATGAGCAGTTCTTC

d_call: NA
clone_size: few
j_call: TRBJ1-5
v_call: TRBV12-3/TRBV12-4
cdr3_aa: CASRPAGSNQPQHF
cdr3_nt: TGTGCCAGCAGACCGGCGGGGAGCAATCAGCCCCAGCATTTT

d_call: TRBD1
clone_size: NA
j_call: TRBJ1-2
v_call: TRBV7-2
cdr3_aa: CASSLVIRGYGGYTF
cdr3_nt: TGTGCCAGCAGCTTAGTCATCAGGGGGTATGGGGGCTACACCTTC

d_call: NA
clone_size: few
j_call: TRBJ1-2
v_call: TRBV20-1
cdr3_aa: CSARDSEDGYGYTF
cdr3_nt: TGCAGTGCTAGAGATTCAGAGGATGGCTATGGCTACACCTTC

d_call: TRBD1
clone_size: NA
j_call: TRBJ2-7
v_call: TRBV20-1
cdr3_aa: CRGTEALSYEQYF
cdr3_nt: TGCAGGGGGACAGAGGCACTCTCCTACGAGCAGTACTTC

d_call: TRBD2
clone_size: few
j_call: TRBJ2-7
v_call: TRBV28
cdr3_aa: CASETLAGAGEQYF
cdr3_nt: TGTGCCAGCGAAACACTAGCGGGAGCTGGCGAGCAGTACTTC

d_call: NA
clone_size: NA
j_call: TRBJ2-3
v_call: TRBV9
cdr3_aa: CASSVTDRATQYF
cdr3_nt: TGTGCCAGCAGCGTCACGGACCGGGCTACGCAGTATTTT

d_call: TRBD1
clone_size: NA
j_call: TRBJ2-6
v_call: TRBV29-1
cdr3_aa: CSVGTGDVLTF
cdr3_nt: TGCAGCGTTGGAACAGGGGACGTCCTGACTTTC

d_call: NA
clone_size: NA
j_call: TRBJ1-5
v_call: TRBV27
cdr3_aa: CASRDGNSNQPQHF
cdr3_nt: TGTGCCAGCAGGGACGGAAATAGCAATCAGCCCCAGCATTTT

d_call: NA
clone_size: NA
j_call: TRBJ2-4
v_call: TRBV20-1
cdr3_aa: CSAWDRWAKNIQYF
cdr3_nt: TGCAGTGCATGGGACCGATGGGCCAAAAACATTCAGTACTTC

d_call: NA
clone_size: NA
j_call: TRBJ2-3
v_call: TRBV6-2/TRBV6-3
cdr3_aa: CASNPGARTTDTQYF
cdr3_nt: TGTGCCAGCAACCCGGGAGCGAGAACCACAGATACGCAGTATTTT

d_call: TRBD2
clone_size: NA
j_call: TRBJ2-5
v_call: TRBV4-3
cdr3_aa: CASSQDQVLREQYF
cdr3_nt: TGCGCCAGCAGCCAAGACCAGGTATTGCGGGAGCAGTACTTC

d_call: NA
clone_size: NA
j_call: TRBJ2-1
v_call: TRBV13
cdr3_aa: CASRWGQLPNNEQFF
cdr3_nt: TGTGCCAGCAGATGGGGCCAGCTCCCCAACAATGAGCAGTTCTTC

d_call: NA
clone_size: NA
j_call: TRBJ2-3
v_call: TRBV15
cdr3_aa: CATSREDDTQYF
cdr3_nt: TGTGCCACCAGCAGAGAGGACGATACGCAGTATTTT

d_call: NA
clone_size: NA
j_call: TRBJ1-1
v_call: TRBV6-5
cdr3_aa: CAGSLGLNTEAFF
cdr3_nt: TGTGCCGGCAGTCTGGGTCTGAACACTGAAGCTTTCTTT

d_call: TRBD1
clone_size: NA
j_call: TRBJ1-1
v_call: TRBV7-9
cdr3_aa: CASSPTGAEAFF
cdr3_nt: TGTGCCAGCAGCCCCACAGGGGCCGAAGCTTTCTTT

d_call: NA
clone_size: few
j_call: TRBJ2-3
v_call: TRBV30
cdr3_aa: CASGPPGADTQYF
cdr3_nt: TGTGCCTCCGGACCCCCGGGGGCAGATACGCAGTATTTT

d_call: NA
clone_size: once
j_call: TRBJ1-1
v_call: TRBV6-1
cdr3_aa: CASSTRTDMNTEAFF
cdr3_nt: TGTGCCAGCAGTACCCGGACGGATATGAACACTGAAGCTTTCTTT